This T cell receptor beta chain was observed in a study of human T cells and chemical hapten exposure. The template was total RNA from unfractionated whole blood. Each cDNA molecule in the library carried unique molecular identifiers. One entry per CDR3 protein results from TCRdb running MiXCR on the reads. The data contain about 120,000 distinct CDR3 sequences, over 7% of them seen just once; the ten biggest clones take up 1.1% to 1.5%. This clonotype was found many times. CDR1 and CDR2 from the germline V gene are ENHRY and SYGVKD. Trimming stripped 9 bases from V and 7 bases from J, with 16 bases between. This CDR3 is built from 13 residues.

This clonotype originated in a human donor in good health. Some clones in this sample may be carry-over from other donors' samples. Input material: whole blood. The chain joins TRBV10-3 to TRBJ1-5; D perhaps matches TRBD1 (5 bases). This CDR3 reads CAISGILDQPQHF. The CDR3 DNA sequence: TGTGCCATTTCAGGGATCCTAGACCAGCCCCAGCATTTT.